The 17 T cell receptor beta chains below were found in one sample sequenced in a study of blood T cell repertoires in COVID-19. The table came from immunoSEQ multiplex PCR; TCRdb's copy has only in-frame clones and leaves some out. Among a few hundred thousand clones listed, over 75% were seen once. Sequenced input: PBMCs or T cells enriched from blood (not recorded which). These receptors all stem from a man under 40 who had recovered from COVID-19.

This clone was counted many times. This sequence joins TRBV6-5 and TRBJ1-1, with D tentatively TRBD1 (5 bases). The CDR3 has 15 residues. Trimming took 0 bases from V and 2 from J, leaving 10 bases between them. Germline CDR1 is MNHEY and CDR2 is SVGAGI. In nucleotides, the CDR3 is TGTGCCAGCAGTTACTCGACAGTAAGTAACACTGAAGCTTTCTTT. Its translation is CASSYSTVSNTEAFF.

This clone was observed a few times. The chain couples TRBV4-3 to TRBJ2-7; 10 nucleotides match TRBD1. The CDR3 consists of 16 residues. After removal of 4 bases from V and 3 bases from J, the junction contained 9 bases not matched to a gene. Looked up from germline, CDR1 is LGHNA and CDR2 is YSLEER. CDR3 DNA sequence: TGCGCCAGCAGCCTAGACTCCGGGACAGGGGTCTACGAGCAGTACTTC. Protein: CASSLDSGTGVYEQYF.

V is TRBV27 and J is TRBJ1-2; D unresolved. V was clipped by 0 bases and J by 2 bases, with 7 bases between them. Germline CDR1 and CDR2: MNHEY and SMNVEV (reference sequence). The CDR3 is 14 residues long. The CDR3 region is CASSLSPLNYGYTF. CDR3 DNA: TGTGCCAGCAGTTTATCCCCGTTGAACTATGGCTACACCTTC.

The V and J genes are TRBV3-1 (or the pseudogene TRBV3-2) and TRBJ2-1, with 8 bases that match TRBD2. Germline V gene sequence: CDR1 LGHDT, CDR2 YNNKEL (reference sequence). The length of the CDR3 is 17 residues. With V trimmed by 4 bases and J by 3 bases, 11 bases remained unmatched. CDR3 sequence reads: CASSPRGLAGNYNEQFF. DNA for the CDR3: TGTGCCAGCAGCCCCCGGGGGCTAGCGGGCAACTACAATGAGCAGTTCTTC.

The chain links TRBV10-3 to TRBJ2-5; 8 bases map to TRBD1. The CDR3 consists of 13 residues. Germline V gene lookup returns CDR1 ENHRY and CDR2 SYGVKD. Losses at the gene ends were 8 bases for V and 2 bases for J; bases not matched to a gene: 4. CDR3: CAIGQGGQETQYF. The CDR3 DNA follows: TGTGCCATCGGACAGGGTGGTCAAGAGACCCAGTACTTC.

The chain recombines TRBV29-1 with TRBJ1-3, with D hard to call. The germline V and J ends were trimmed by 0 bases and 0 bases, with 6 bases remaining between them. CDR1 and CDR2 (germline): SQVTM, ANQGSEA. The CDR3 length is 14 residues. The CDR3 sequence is CSVEEHSSGNTIYF. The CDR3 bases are TGCAGCGTTGAAGAGCACAGCTCTGGAAACACCATATATTTT.

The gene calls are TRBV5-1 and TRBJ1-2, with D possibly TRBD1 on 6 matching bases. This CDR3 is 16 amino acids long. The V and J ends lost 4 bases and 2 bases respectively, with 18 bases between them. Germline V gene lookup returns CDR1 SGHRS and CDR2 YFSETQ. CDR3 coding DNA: TGCGCCAGCAGCACCTACCCCGGACAGCAGAACTATGGCTACACCTTC. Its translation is CASSTYPGQQNYGYTF.

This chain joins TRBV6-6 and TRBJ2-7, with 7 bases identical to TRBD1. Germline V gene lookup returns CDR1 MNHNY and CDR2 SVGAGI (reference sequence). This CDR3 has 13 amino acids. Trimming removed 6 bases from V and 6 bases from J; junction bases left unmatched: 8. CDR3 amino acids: CASSLTGVVEQYF. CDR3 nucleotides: TGTGCCAGCAGCCTCACAGGGGTCGTCGAGCAGTACTTC.

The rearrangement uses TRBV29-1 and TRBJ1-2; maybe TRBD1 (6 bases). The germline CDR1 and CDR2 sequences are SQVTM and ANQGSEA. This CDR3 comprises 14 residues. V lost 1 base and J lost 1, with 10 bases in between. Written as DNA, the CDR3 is TGCAGCGTTGAAGGACAGGCCTTTAACTATGGCTACACCTTC. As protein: CSVEGQAFNYGYTF.

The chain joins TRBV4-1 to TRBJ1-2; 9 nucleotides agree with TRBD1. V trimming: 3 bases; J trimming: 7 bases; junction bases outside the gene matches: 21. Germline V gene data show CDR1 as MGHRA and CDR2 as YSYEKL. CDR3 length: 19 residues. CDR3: CASSHPGRDRANRGSGYTF. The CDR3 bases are TGCGCCAGCAGCCACCCCGGGAGGGACAGGGCTAATCGGGGGAGTGGCTACACCTTC.

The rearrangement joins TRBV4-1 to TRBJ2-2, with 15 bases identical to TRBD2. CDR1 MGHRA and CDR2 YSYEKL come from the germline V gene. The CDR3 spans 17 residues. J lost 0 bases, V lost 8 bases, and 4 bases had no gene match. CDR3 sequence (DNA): TGCGCCAGCTCGGGACTAGCGGGGGGCGCGAACACCGGGGAGCTGTTTTTT. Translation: CASSGLAGGANTGELFF.

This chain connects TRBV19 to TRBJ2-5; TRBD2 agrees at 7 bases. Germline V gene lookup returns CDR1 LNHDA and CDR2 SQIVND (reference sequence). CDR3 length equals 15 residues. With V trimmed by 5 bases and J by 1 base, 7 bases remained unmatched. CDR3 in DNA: TGTGCCAGTAGTGTCAACGGGGGGAGCCAAGAGACCCAGTACTTC. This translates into CASSVNGGSQETQYF.

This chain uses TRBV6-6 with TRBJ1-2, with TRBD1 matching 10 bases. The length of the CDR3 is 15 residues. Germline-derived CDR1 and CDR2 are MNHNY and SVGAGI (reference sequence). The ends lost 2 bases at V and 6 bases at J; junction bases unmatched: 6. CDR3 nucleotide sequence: TGTGCCAGCAGTTACGCCCTGACAGGGGGCCATGGCTACACCTTC. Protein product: CASSYALTGGHGYTF.

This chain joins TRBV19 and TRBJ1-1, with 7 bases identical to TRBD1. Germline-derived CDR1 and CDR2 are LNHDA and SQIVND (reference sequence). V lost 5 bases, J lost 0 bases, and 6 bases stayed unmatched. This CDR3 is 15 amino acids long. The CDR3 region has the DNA TGTGCCAGTAGTCTAGCCGGGACAGTGAACACTGAAGCTTTCTTT. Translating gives CASSLAGTVNTEAFF.

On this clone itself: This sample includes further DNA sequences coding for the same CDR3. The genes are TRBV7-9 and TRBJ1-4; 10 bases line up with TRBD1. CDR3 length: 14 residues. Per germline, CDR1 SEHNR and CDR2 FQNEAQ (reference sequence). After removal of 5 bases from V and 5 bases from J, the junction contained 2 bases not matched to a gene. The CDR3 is CASSPGQGNEKLFF. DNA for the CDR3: TGTGCCAGCAGCCCGGGACAGGGGAATGAAAAACTGTTTTTT. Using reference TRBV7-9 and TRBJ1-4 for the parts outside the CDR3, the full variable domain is DTGVSQNPRHKITKRGQNVTFRCDPISEHNRLYWYRQTLGQGPEFLTYFQNEAQLEKSRLLSDRFSAERPKGSFSTLEIQRTEQGDSAMYLCASSPGQGNEKLFFGSGTQLSVL.

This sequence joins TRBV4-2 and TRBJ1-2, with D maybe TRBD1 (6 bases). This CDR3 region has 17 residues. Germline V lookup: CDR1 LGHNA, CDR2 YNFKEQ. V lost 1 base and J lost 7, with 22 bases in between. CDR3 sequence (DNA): TGTGCCAGCAGCCAAGGGTCCTTGGGAACAGGGACGGGTGGCTACACCTTC. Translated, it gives CASSQGSLGTGTGGYTF.

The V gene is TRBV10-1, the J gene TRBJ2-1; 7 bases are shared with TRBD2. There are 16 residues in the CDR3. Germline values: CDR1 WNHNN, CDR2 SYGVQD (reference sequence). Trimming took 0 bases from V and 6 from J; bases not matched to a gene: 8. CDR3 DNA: TGCGCCAGCAGTGAGTCGACTAGCCTTTTCACCAATGAGCAGTTCTTC. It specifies CASSESTSLFTNEQFF.